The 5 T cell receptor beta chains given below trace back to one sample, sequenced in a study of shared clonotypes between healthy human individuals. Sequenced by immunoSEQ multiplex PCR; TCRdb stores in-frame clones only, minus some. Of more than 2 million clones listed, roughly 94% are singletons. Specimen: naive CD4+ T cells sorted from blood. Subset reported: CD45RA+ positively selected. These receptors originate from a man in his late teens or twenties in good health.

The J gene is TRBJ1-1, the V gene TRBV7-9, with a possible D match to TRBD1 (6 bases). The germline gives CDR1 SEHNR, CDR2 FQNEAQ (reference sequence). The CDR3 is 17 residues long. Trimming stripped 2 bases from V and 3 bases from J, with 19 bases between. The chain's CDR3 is CASSLLTLRDTYTEAFF. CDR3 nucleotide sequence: TGTGCCAGCAGCTTATTGACTCTACGGGACACTTACACTGAAGCTTTCTTT.

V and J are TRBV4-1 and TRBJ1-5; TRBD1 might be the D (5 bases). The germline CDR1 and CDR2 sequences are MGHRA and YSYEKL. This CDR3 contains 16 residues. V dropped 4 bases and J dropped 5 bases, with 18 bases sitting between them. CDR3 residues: CASSRSRLQGDQPQHF. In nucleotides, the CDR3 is TGCGCCAGCAGCCGGAGCAGGCTTCAAGGGGATCAGCCCCAGCATTTT.

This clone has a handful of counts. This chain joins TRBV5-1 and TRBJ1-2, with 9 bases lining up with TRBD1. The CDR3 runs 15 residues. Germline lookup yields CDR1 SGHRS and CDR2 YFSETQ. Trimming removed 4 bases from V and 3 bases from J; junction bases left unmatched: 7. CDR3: CASSQRTGADYGYTF. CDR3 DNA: TGCGCCAGCAGCCAGAGGACAGGGGCCGACTATGGCTACACCTTC.

The DNA of the CDR3 is TGTGCCAGCACACGGACTTCATGGGGGACTGAAGCTTTCTTT. Amino acids: CASTRTSWGTEAFF. The rearrangement uses TRBV2 and TRBJ1-1; a weak D match, TRBD1 (5 bases). The V end was cut by 7 bases, the J end by 5 bases, with 17 bases between. The CDR3 has 14 residues. Germline CDR1 and CDR2: SNHLY and FYNNEI.

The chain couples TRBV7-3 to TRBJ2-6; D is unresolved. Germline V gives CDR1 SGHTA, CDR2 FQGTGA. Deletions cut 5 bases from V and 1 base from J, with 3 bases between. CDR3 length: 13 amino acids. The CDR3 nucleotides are TGTGCCAGCAGCATGTCTGGGGCCAACGTCCTGACTTTC. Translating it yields CASSMSGANVLTF.